A single T cell receptor (beta chain) is shown here with its context. Symptom resolution, clearance, or two negative PCRs marked the recovered donors of Cohort 3. The CDR3 is 13 amino acids. Germline V gene lookup returns CDR1 SGHTS and CDR2 YDEGEE. V dropped 1 base and J dropped 4 bases, with 8 bases sitting between them. Clones were sequenced by immunoSEQ multiplex PCR, and TCRdb holds only the in-frame ones, with some missing. Of around 300,000 clones in the sample, around 92% were seen once. This specimen comes from a study of blood T cell repertoires in COVID-19. Material: PBMCs or T cells enriched from blood (not recorded which). The chain is built from TRBV5-8 and TRBJ1-2; D is unclear. The sequence derives from a woman aged 60-75 years who had recovered from COVID-19. CDR3 sequence (DNA): TGTGCCAGCAGCTTGCTGCGGTTCTATGGCTACACCTTC. Amino acids: CASSLLRFYGYTF.